Below are 2 T cell receptor beta chains sequenced from a single sample in a study of identical twins. TCRdb called the 5' RACE reads again in MiXCR, with one record for every CDR3 protein. The sample has some 570,000 distinct CDR3 sequences, approximately 20% seen once; the top ten hold approximately 0.48%. These sequences were also reported in another study, on yellow fever vaccine responses in identical twins.

Sequenced sample: CD4+ T cells sorted from blood. The source is a young woman in good health.

A few counts support this clonotype. The chain employs TRBV29-1 and TRBJ2-1, with 8 bases identical to TRBD1. The length of the CDR3 is 15 residues. The trim removed 7 bases at V and 0 bases at J, leaving 8 bases unmatched. From germline, CDR1 is SQVTM and CDR2 ANQGSEA. The CDR3 loop reads CSAQTGASSYNEQFF. CDR3 DNA sequence: TGCAGCGCACAGACAGGGGCGAGCTCCTACAATGAGCAGTTCTTC.

The chain is built from TRBV27 and TRBJ1-1; possible D gene TRBD1, 6 bases. This CDR3 has 16 amino acids. Trimming left V 5 bases short and J 3 bases short, with 19 bases between. Germline CDR1 is MNHEY and CDR2 is SMNVEV (reference sequence). The DNA for the CDR3 is TGTGCCAGCAGTCGTAGTCCCCACAGGGAAGACACTGAAGCTTTCTTT. Protein sequence: CASSRSPHREDTEAFF.